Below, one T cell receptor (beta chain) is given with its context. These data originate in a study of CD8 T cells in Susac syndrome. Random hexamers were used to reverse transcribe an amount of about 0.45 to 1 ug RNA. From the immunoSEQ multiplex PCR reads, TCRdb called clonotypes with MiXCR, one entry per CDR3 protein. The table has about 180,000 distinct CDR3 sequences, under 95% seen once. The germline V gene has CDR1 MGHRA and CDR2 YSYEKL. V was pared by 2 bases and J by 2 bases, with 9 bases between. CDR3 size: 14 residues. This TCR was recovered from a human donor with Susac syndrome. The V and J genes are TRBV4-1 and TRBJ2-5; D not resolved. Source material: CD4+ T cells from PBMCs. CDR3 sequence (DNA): TGCGCCAGCAGCCAAACCCCAAGACAAGAGACCCAGTACTTC. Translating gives CASSQTPRQETQYF.